Included here is one TCR beta chain sequence, with context. Its target is not known. This entry comes from a study of cytomegalovirus exposure and HLA in healthy donors. Study findings and constraints: Most sequenced TCRs were rare (though some public TCRs occurred in many donors). The study designated around 150 TCR beta chains cytomegalovirus-associated.

Sequencing used immunoSEQ multiplex PCR; TCRdb keeps in-frame clones, though not all of them. The sample holds 100,000 to 150,000 clones, approximately 89% seen once. Per germline, CDR1 MNHNS and CDR2 SASEGT. The CDR3 covers 13 residues. Trimming cost V 7 bases and J 4 bases, with 11 bases left between them. The sample consisted of PBMCs. The clonotype was recovered from a young woman in good health and CMV-seronegative. V is TRBV6-1 and J is TRBJ1-5; D unclear. CDR3 nucleotides: TGTGCCAGCATTAGGGAGGCGAATCAGCCCCAGCATTTT. Its protein is CASIREANQPQHF.